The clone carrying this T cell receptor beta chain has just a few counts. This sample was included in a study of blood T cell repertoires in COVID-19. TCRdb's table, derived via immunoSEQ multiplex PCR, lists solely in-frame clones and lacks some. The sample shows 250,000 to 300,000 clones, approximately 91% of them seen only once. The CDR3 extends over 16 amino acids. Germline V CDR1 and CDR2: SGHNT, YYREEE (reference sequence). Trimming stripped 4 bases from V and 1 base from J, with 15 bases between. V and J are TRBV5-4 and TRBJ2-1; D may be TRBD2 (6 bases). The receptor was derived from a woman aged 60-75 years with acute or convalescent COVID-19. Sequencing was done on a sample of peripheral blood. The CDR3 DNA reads TGTGCCAGCAGCCCGGAGGGCAGGTTTTCCTACAATGAGCAGTTCTTC. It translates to CASSPEGRFSYNEQFF.